This entry lists 20 T cell receptor beta chains sequenced from one sample in a study of cytomegalovirus exposure and HLA in healthy donors. Profiling relied on immunoSEQ multiplex PCR, and the TCRdb table lists in-frame clones only, not all of them. The repertoire holds more than 95,000 clones, approximately 92% seen once, with around 1.2% in the top ten. Input material: PBMCs. The receptors shown here come from a woman under 30 in good health and CMV-seronegative.

DNA for the CDR3: TGCAGCGGTACTGATAGAGTAGAAGCGCAGTATTTT. Its translation is CSGTDRVEAQYF. The V and J genes are TRBV29-1 and TRBJ2-3; D ambiguous. Germline CDR1 and CDR2: SQVTM and ANQGSEA. Between the trimmed V and J ends, which lost 7 bases and 10 bases, there was a span of 18 bases. There are 12 residues in the CDR3.

The chain uses TRBV6-6 and TRBJ1-2; TRBD1 matches at 8 bases. The junction had 5 bases not matched to a gene; V was cut back by 5 bases and J by 3 bases. The germline gives CDR1 MNHNY, CDR2 SVGAGI (reference sequence). This CDR3 contains 14 residues. CDR3 region: CASSLQTGDYGYTF. The CDR3 bases are TGTGCCAGCAGTCTTCAGACAGGGGACTATGGCTACACCTTC.

The chain couples TRBV28 to TRBJ2-5; 8 bases are shared with TRBD2. V shed 5 bases and J 3 bases; nucleotides not matched to a gene: 2. The CDR3 covers 13 residues. CDR1 and CDR2 from the germline V gene are MDHEN and SYDVKM. Here the CDR3 reads CASSAGGKETQYF. The CDR3 nucleotides are TGTGCCAGCAGTGCGGGAGGAAAAGAGACCCAGTACTTC.

V gene TRBV28 combines with J gene TRBJ2-3; TRBD2 matches at 8 bases. This CDR3 spans 15 amino acids. Germline V gives CDR1 MDHEN, CDR2 SYDVKM. J gave up 4 bases and V 6 bases, and 9 bases lay outside the gene matches. CDR3 sequence (DNA): TGTGCCAGCAGCCGCGGGGGGTCAGTGGCAGATACGCAGTATTTT. This codes for CASSRGGSVADTQYF.

V usage is TRBV27 and J usage is TRBJ2-1, with 7 bases that match TRBD1. With 5 bases clipped from V and 4 bases from J, the junction kept 2 bases outside the gene matches. Germline V gene lookup returns CDR1 MNHEY and CDR2 SMNVEV (reference sequence). CDR3 size: 13 residues. The CDR3 DNA follows: TGTGCCAGCAGTCCGGGACAGTACAATGAGCAGTTCTTC. Translated, it gives CASSPGQYNEQFF.

This sequence joins TRBV28 and TRBJ1-3; TRBD1 might be the D (6 bases). Trimming removed 4 bases from V and 5 bases from J, with 18 bases in between. The CDR3 length is 16 residues. Germline V CDR1 and CDR2: MDHEN, SYDVKM. The CDR3 protein is CASSYTDSGTRNTIYF. Here the CDR3 DNA reads TGTGCCAGCAGTTACACGGACAGTGGGACCAGAAACACCATATATTTT.

The chain is built from TRBV5-1 and TRBJ1-1; D is unclear. The V gene lost 1 base and the J gene lost 0 bases, with 7 bases spanning the gap. CDR3 length: 14 amino acids. CDR1 and CDR2 from the germline V gene are SGHRS and YFSETQ. The CDR3, as DNA: TGCGCCAGCAGCTTGACATCCATGAACACTGAAGCTTTCTTT. Translation gives CASSLTSMNTEAFF.

The chain links TRBV5-6 to TRBJ2-5; 8 nucleotides agree with TRBD2. The germline V gene has CDR1 SGHDT and CDR2 YYEEEE. Germline trimming cut 2 bases from V and 4 bases from J; bases unmatched to any gene: 7. The CDR3 is 15 amino acids. The CDR3 sequence: CASSLLAGRVETQYF. The CDR3, as DNA: TGTGCCAGCAGCTTATTAGCGGGGCGGGTAGAGACCCAGTACTTC.

Worth noting for this clone: Other DNA sequences of this sample code for an identical CDR3. The chain is built from TRBV9 and TRBJ1-1; D is unclear. V shed 0 bases and J shed 0 bases, with 6 bases lying between them. The length of the CDR3 is 14 residues. Germline lookup yields CDR1 SGDLS and CDR2 YYNGEE. The CDR3 sequence: CASSVVSMNTEAFF. CDR3 sequence (DNA): TGTGCCAGCAGCGTAGTGTCCATGAACACTGAAGCTTTCTTT.

V is TRBV19 and J is TRBJ2-3; TRBD1 might be the D (5 bases). The CDR3 runs 15 residues. V dropped 8 bases and J dropped 0 bases, with 15 bases sitting between them. Germline V gene data show CDR1 as LNHDA and CDR2 as SQIVND (reference sequence). In nucleotides, the CDR3 is TGTGCCAGTGGGGCAGCCTCTTCTAGCACAGATACGCAGTATTTT. Its protein product is CASGAASSSTDTQYF.

The chain combines TRBV19 with TRBJ2-3; the match to TRBD1 covers 9 bases. Germline CDR1 and CDR2: LNHDA and SQIVND (reference sequence). The CDR3 spans 15 residues. Trimming took 5 bases from V and 2 from J; bases not matched to a gene: 5. The CDR3 DNA follows: TGTGCCAGTAGTCCCGGGACAGGGATCACAGATACGCAGTATTTT. Encoded protein: CASSPGTGITDTQYF.

This clone has a handful of counts. J is TRBJ1-6 and V is TRBV30; a possible D gene is TRBD1 (5 bases). Germline V gene lookup returns CDR1 GTSNPN and CDR2 SVGIG (reference sequence). Between the trimmed V and J ends, which lost 4 bases and 7 bases, there was a span of 14 bases. The CDR3 spans 14 residues. CDR3 coding DNA: TGTGCCTGGATGACAGTCGCGGGAAATTCACCCCTCCACTTT. This encodes CAWMTVAGNSPLHF.

The chain has TRBV6-1 and TRBJ1-4, with 11 bases that match TRBD1. Germline loops: CDR1 MNHNS, CDR2 SASEGT. The CDR3 has 19 residues. Trimming cost V 1 base and J 3 bases; bases outside gene matches: 10. The CDR3 here is CASSEGGQGGLGANEKLFF. As DNA, the CDR3 is TGTGCCAGCAGTGAAGGGGGACAGGGGGGATTGGGAGCTAATGAAAAACTGTTTTTT.

The chain joins TRBV11-2 to TRBJ2-3, with 11 bases aligning to TRBD2. V trimming: 5 bases; J trimming: 0 bases; junction bases outside the gene matches: 4. There are 16 residues in the CDR3. The germline gives CDR1 SGHAT, CDR2 FQNNGV. The CDR3 DNA reads as TGTGCCAGCAGCCCGGGACTAGCGGAGAGCACAGATACGCAGTATTTT. Its protein is CASSPGLAESTDTQYF.

This clone occurred once. The chain carries TRBV5-6 and TRBJ2-4; 7 nucleotides align to TRBD1. Unmatched junction bases numbered 6, after V lost 4 bases and J lost 5 bases. Per the germline V gene, CDR1 is SGHDT and CDR2 is YYEEEE. The CDR3 has 14 residues. CDR3 bases: TGTGCCAGCAGCAAGGGGGCTATCCAAAACATTCAGTACTTC. Its protein is CASSKGAIQNIQYF. Complete variable domain (other parts from reference TRBV5-6 and TRBJ2-4): DAGVTQSPTHLIKTRGQQVTLRCSPKSGHDTVSWYQQALGQGPQFIFQYYEEEERQRGNFPDRFSGHQFPNYSSELNVNALLLGDSALYLCASSKGAIQNIQYFGAGTRLSVL.

V is TRBV10-3 and J is TRBJ2-1, with a tentative D call TRBD2 (6 bases). Germline V lookup: CDR1 ENHRY, CDR2 SYGVKD. V lost 10 bases, J lost 9 bases, and 19 bases lay in between. There are 13 residues in the CDR3. The CDR3 loop reads CARGDSIGGEQFF. Written as DNA, the CDR3 is TGTGCCAGGGGGGATTCCATCGGAGGTGAGCAGTTCTTC.

This sequence joins TRBV5-1 and TRBJ1-1; 7 nucleotides agree with TRBD1. V shed 4 bases and J 1 base; nucleotides not matched to a gene: 7. This CDR3 has 15 amino acids. Germline CDR1 and CDR2: SGHRS and YFSETQ. The CDR3 reads CASSPVGTENTEAFF. CDR3 DNA: TGCGCCAGCAGCCCGGTCGGGACAGAGAACACTGAAGCTTTCTTT.

This chain joins TRBV11-2 and TRBJ2-5, with 8 nucleotides matching TRBD2. Germline-derived CDR1 and CDR2 are SGHAT and FQNNGV. V shed 3 bases, J shed 3 bases, and the junction held 0 bases outside the gene matches. This CDR3 has 13 residues. The CDR3: CASSFSGEETQYF. The DNA for the CDR3 is TGTGCCAGCAGCTTTAGCGGGGAAGAGACCCAGTACTTC. Full variable domain (remainder filled in from reference TRBV11-2 and TRBJ2-5): EAGVAQSPRYKIIEKRQSVAFWCNPISGHATLYWYQQILGQGPKLLIQFQNNGVVDDSQLPKDRFSAERLKGVDSTLKIQPAKLEDSAVYLCASSFSGEETQYFGPGTRLLVL.

V is TRBV16 and J is TRBJ2-5, with 7 positions matching TRBD1. V was clipped by 0 bases and J by 3 bases; unmatched bases: 1. Germline V gives CDR1 KGHSY, CDR2 FQNENV. There are 14 residues in the CDR3. CDR3 nucleotides: TGTGCCAGCAGCCAATCGGGGACAGAAGAGACCCAGTACTTC. Its protein product is CASSQSGTEETQYF.

This chain uses TRBV6-1 with TRBJ2-3; 13 bases are a match to TRBD2. Trimming removed 4 bases from V and 10 bases from J; junction bases left unmatched: 11. Germline V gives CDR1 MNHNS, CDR2 SASEGT. The length of the CDR3 is 16 residues. The CDR3 DNA reads TGTGCCAGCAGTGTTAGACTAGCGGGGGGTCCCCGCCCGCAGTATTTT. Protein sequence: CASSVRLAGGPRPQYF.